The 11 T cell receptor beta chains below were found in one sample sequenced in a study of OX40 agonist ivuxolimab in advanced cancers. Measured with immunoSEQ multiplex PCR; TCRdb has only the in-frame clones, and not every one. The table has about 47,000 clones, around nine tenths seen once. The material sequenced was CD4+ or CD8+ T cells sorted from blood, taken in a trial of the OX40 agonist ivuxolimab. The source is an adult with an advanced solid tumor such as melanoma, head and neck, liver or kidney cancer.

The chain carries TRBV5-1 and TRBJ2-1; tentatively, D is TRBD1 or TRBD2 (5 bases each). The V end was cut by 4 bases, the J end by 3 bases, with 11 bases between. CDR1 is SGHRS, CDR2 YFSETQ, per germline. CDR3 length: 14 residues. The CDR3 protein is CASSPEGHYNEQFF. The CDR3 nucleotides read TGCGCCAGCAGCCCCGAGGGGCACTACAATGAGCAGTTCTTC. The full variable domain, completed using reference TRBV5-1 and TRBJ2-1, is KAGVTQTPRYLIKTRGQQVTLSCSPISGHRSVSWYQQTPGQGLQFLFEYFSETQRNKGNFPGRFSGRQFSNSRSEMNVSTLELGDSALYLCASSPEGHYNEQFFGPGTRLTVL.

The gene calls are TRBV5-8 and TRBJ2-5; D remains unclear. This CDR3 has 13 amino acids. V was pared by 1 base and J by 5 bases, with 9 bases between. Germline V gene sequence: CDR1 SGHTS, CDR2 YDEGEE. The CDR3 coding sequence is TGTGCCAGCAGCTTGTTCGTGGGGGAGACCCAGTACTTC. Protein product: CASSLFVGETQYF.

This chain links TRBV5-6 with TRBJ2-4; TRBD2 aligns across 7 bases. Germline CDR1 and CDR2: SGHDT and YYEEEE. V trimming: 4 bases; J trimming: 2 bases; junction bases outside the gene matches: 3. The CDR3 has 14 amino acids. The CDR3 nucleotides read TGTGCCAGCAGCCTAGCGGCAACCAAAAACATTCAGTACTTC. As protein: CASSLAATKNIQYF.

The chain employs TRBV18 and TRBJ2-3, with no clear D. Trimming removed 2 bases at V and 5 bases at J, with 8 bases between. Germline lookup yields CDR1 KGHSH and CDR2 LQKENI. CDR3 length: 13 residues. The CDR3 spells CASSPGYGDTQYF. CDR3 coding DNA: TGTGCCAGCTCACCAGGGTATGGAGATACGCAGTATTTT.

The chain uses TRBV18 and TRBJ2-6; D remains ambiguous. The CDR3 is 14 amino acids. The ends were cut back, 2 bases at V and 3 bases at J, with 5 bases in the middle. Germline CDR1 is KGHSH and CDR2 is LQKENI. This CDR3 is CASSPSFGANVLTF. CDR3 DNA sequence: TGTGCCAGCTCACCATCTTTTGGGGCCAACGTCCTGACTTTC.

The J gene is TRBJ1-3, the V gene TRBV5-1; D not certain. This CDR3 has 16 residues. Germline V gene sequence: CDR1 SGHRS, CDR2 YFSETQ. Deletions cut 4 bases from V and 0 bases from J, with 14 bases between. As DNA, the CDR3 is TGCGCCAGCAGCCTCCAGACAACCAGCTCTGGAAACACCATATATTTT. Translation gives CASSLQTTSSGNTIYF.

V gene TRBV10-1 combines with J gene TRBJ1-4; TRBD1 might be the D (5 bases). V shed 8 bases and J shed 5 bases, with 30 bases lying between them. This CDR3 is 19 amino acids long. CDR1 is WNHNN and CDR2 is SYGVQD in the germline V gene (reference sequence). CDR3 sequence reads: CASPRGRTEESKPNEKLFF. CDR3 bases: TGCGCCAGCCCGCGGGGCAGGACGGAAGAAAGTAAACCGAATGAAAAACTGTTTTTT.

CDR3 amino acids: CASSWDRFTGELFF. CDR3 bases: TGTGCCAGTAGTTGGGACAGGTTCACCGGGGAGCTGTTTTTT. This rearrangement joins TRBV19 to TRBJ2-2; TRBD1 agrees at 8 bases. Germline-derived CDR1 and CDR2 are LNHDA and SQIVND (reference sequence). J gave up 4 bases and V 5 bases, and 3 bases lay outside the gene matches. The CDR3 length is 14 residues.

V is TRBV18 and J is TRBJ1-1; no definite D call. CDR1 is KGHSH and CDR2 is LQKENI in the germline V gene. The ends were cut back, 5 bases at V and 2 bases at J, with 6 bases in the middle. CDR3 length equals 12 residues. This CDR3 is CASSKLNTEAFF. CDR3 bases: TGTGCCAGCTCAAAATTAAACACTGAAGCTTTCTTT.

This chain links TRBV6-5 with TRBJ2-5; no clear D. The CDR3 is made up of 13 amino acids. The germline V gene has CDR1 MNHEY and CDR2 SVGAGI. Trimming removed 2 bases from V and 3 bases from J, with 7 bases in between. In DNA form, the CDR3 reads TGTGCCAGCAGTTACGGTGGCGAAGAGACCCAGTACTTC. It specifies CASSYGGEETQYF.

The chain recombines TRBV10-2 with TRBJ1-5; D unresolved. This CDR3 has 15 amino acids. V dropped 7 bases and J dropped 4 bases, with 17 bases sitting between them. The V gene's germline CDR1 is WSHSY and CDR2 SAAADI. Here the CDR3 reads CASMVDGAANQPQHF. For the CDR3, the DNA is TGCGCCAGCATGGTAGACGGAGCGGCGAATCAGCCCCAGCATTTT.